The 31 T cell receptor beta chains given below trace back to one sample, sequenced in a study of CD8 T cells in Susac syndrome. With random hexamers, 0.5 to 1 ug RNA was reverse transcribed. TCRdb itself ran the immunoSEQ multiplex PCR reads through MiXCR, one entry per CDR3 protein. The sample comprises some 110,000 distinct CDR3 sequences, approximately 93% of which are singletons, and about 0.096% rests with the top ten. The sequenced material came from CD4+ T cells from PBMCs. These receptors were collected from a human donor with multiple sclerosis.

CDR3 residues: CASSPPLGPRETQYF. The DNA for the CDR3 is TGCGCCAGCAGCCCCCCCTTGGGGCCCCGGGAGACCCAGTACTTC. V is TRBV5-1 and J is TRBJ2-5, with D tentatively TRBD1 (5 bases). Between the trimmed V and J ends, which lost 4 bases and 5 bases, there was a span of 18 bases. This CDR3 comprises 15 residues. Germline CDR1 SGHRS, CDR2 YFSETQ. The full variable domain, rest sourced from reference TRBV5-1 and TRBJ2-5, is KAGVTQTPRYLIKTRGQQVTLSCSPISGHRSVSWYQQTPGQGLQFLFEYFSETQRNKGNFPGRFSGRQFSNSRSEMNVSTLELGDSALYLCASSPPLGPRETQYFGPGTRLLVL.

CDR3 residues: CSVGAGRHEQYF. DNA for the CDR3: TGCAGCGTTGGGGCAGGGAGGCACGAGCAGTACTTC. V is TRBV29-1 and J is TRBJ2-7; the D gene is possibly TRBD2 (6 bases). V was pared by 4 bases and J by 5 bases, with 12 bases between. The CDR3 has 12 amino acids. Germline V gene data show CDR1 as SQVTM and CDR2 as ANQGSEA.

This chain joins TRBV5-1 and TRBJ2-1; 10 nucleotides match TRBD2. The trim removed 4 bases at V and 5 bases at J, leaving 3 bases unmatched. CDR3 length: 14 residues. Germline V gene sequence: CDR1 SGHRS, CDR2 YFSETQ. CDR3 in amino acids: CASSPGLADNEQFF. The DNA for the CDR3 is TGCGCCAGCAGCCCAGGACTAGCGGACAATGAGCAGTTCTTC.

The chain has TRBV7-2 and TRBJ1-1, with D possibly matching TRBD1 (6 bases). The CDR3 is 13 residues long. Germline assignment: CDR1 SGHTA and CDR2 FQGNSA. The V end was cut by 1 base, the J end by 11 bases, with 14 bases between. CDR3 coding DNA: TGTGCCAGCAGCTTAGATGGGGGCCTGGGGGCTTTCTTT. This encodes CASSLDGGLGAFF.

CDR3 nucleotide sequence: TGTGCCAGCAGCCGCGACAGGGGCATGAACACTGAAGCTTTCTTT. Translated, it gives CASSRDRGMNTEAFF. This chain uses TRBV6-5 with TRBJ1-1; 8 positions agree with TRBD1. V lost 6 bases and J lost 0; bases outside the gene matches: 6. The CDR3 is 15 residues long. Germline CDR1 MNHEY, CDR2 SVGAGI.

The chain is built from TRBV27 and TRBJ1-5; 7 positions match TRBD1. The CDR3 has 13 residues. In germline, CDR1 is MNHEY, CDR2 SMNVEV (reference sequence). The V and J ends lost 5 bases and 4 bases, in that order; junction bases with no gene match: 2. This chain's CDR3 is CASSVQGNQPQHF. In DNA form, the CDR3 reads TGTGCCAGCAGTGTACAGGGGAATCAGCCCCAGCATTTT.

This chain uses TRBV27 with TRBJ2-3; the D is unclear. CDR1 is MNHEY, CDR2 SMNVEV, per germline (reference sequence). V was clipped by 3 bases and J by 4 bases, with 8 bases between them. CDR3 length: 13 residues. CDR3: CASSLLRPDTQYF. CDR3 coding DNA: TGTGCCAGCAGTTTGCTTCGCCCAGATACGCAGTATTTT.

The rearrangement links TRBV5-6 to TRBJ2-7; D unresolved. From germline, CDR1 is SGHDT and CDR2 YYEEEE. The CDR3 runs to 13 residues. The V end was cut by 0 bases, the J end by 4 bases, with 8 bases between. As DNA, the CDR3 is TGTGCCAGCAGCTTGGTTTTGGGTTACGAGCAGTACTTC. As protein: CASSLVLGYEQYF.

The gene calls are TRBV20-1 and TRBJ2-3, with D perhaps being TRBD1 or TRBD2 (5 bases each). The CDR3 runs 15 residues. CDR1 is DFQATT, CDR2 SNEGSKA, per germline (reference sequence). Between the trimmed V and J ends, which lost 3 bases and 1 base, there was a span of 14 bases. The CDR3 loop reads CSARGVGLRTDTQYF. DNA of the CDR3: TGCAGTGCTAGGGGGGTGGGGCTGCGCACAGATACGCAGTATTTT.

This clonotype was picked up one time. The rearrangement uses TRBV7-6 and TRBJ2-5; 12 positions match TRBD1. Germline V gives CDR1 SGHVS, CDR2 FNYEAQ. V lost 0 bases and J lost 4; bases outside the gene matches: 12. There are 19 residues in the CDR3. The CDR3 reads CASSLAPPGQGAIGETQYF. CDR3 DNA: TGTGCCAGCAGCTTAGCGCCTCCGGGACAGGGGGCAATTGGAGAGACCCAGTACTTC.

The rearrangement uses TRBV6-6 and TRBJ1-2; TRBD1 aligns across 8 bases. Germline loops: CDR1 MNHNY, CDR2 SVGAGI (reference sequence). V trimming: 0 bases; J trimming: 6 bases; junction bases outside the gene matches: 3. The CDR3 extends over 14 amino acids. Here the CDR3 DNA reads TGTGCCAGCAGTTACTCGGCGACAGGGGATGGCTACACCTTC. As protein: CASSYSATGDGYTF.

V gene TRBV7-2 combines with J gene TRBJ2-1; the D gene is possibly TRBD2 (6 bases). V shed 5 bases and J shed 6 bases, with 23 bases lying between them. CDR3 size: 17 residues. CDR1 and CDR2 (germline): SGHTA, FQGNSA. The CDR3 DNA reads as TGTGCCAGCAGCCTTCCTGCAGGGAGGTACATCCGCAATGAGCAGTTCTTC. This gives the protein CASSLPAGRYIRNEQFF.

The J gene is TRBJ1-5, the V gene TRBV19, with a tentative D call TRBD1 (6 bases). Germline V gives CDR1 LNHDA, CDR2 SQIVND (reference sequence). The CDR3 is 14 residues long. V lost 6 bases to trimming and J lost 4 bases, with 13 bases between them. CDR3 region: CASSSGTNNQPQHF. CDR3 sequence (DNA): TGTGCCAGTAGCTCCGGGACAAATAATCAGCCCCAGCATTTT.

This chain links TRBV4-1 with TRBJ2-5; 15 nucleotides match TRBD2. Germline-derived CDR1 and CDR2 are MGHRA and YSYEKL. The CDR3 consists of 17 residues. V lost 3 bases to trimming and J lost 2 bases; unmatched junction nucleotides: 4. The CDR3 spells CASSHGGLAGGQETQYF. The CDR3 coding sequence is TGCGCCAGCAGCCACGGGGGACTAGCGGGGGGACAAGAGACCCAGTACTTC.

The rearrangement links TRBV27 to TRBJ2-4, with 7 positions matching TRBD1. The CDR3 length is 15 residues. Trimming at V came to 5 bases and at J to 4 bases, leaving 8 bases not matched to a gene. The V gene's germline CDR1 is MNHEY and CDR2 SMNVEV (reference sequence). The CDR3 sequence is CASSEQGRVKNIQYF. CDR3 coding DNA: TGTGCCAGCAGTGAACAGGGGAGAGTTAAAAACATTCAGTACTTC.

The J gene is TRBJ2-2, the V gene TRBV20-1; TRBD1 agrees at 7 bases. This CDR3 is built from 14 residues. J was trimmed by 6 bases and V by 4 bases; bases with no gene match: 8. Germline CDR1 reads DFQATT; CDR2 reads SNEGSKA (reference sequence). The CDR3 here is CSATGQESSGELFF. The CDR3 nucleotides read TGCAGTGCTACCGGACAGGAGTCATCCGGGGAGCTGTTTTTT.

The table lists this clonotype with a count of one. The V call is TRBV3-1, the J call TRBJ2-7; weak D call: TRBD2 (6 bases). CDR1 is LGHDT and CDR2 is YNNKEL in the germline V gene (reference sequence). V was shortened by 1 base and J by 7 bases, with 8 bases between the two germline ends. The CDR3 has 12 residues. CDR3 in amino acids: CASSQVRGEQYF. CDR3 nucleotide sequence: TGTGCCAGCAGCCAAGTACGGGGGGAGCAGTACTTC.

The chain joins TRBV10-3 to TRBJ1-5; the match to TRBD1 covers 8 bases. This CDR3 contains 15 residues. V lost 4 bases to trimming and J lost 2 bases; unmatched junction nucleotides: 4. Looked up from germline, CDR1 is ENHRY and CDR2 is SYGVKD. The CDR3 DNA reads TGTGCCATCAGTGGGACAGGGTCTGGCAATCAGCCCCAGCATTTT. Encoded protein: CAISGTGSGNQPQHF.

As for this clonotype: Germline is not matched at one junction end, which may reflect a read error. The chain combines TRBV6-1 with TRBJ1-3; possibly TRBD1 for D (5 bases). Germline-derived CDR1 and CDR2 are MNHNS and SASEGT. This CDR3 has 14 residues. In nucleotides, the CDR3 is TGTGCCAGCAGTGAGACAGCGCCTGGGAACACCATATATTTT. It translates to CASSETAPGNTIYF.

CDR3 nucleotide sequence: TGTGCCAGCAGCTTAGCGTGGCAGGGGGCGTCTGGGGCCAACGTCCTGACTTTC. This translates into CASSLAWQGASGANVLTF. The chain carries TRBV7-8 and TRBJ2-6; 8 nucleotides line up with TRBD1. V shed 0 bases and J 1 base; nucleotides not matched to a gene: 5. Per germline, CDR1 SGHVS and CDR2 FQNEAQ. The CDR3 has 18 residues.

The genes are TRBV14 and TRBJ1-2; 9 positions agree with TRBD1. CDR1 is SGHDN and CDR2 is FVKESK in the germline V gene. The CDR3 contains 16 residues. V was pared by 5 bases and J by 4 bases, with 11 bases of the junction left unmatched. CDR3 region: CASSKATGGTVYGYTF. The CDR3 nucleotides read TGTGCCAGCAGCAAAGCGACAGGGGGTACGGTCTATGGCTACACCTTC.

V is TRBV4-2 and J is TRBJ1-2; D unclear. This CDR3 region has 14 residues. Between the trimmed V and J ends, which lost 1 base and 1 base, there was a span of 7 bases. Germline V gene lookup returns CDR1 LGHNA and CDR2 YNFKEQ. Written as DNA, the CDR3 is TGTGCCAGCAGCCAAGGGCGGCTTAACTATGGCTACACCTTC. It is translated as CASSQGRLNYGYTF.

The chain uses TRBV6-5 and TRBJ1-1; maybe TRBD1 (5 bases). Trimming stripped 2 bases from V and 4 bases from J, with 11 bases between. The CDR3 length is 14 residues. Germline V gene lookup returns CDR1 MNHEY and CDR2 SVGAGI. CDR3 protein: CASSYGPGPTEAFF. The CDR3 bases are TGTGCCAGCAGTTACGGTCCAGGGCCCACTGAAGCTTTCTTT.

The CDR3 loop reads CASSIDIGGPIEKLFF. The CDR3 nucleotides are TGTGCCAGCAGTATCGACATCGGGGGACCAATTGAAAAACTGTTTTTT. The chain employs TRBV6-2 or TRBV6-3 and TRBJ1-4; a possible D gene is TRBD1 (5 bases). CDR3 length: 16 amino acids. Germline V gene data show CDR1 as MNHEY and CDR2 as SVGEGT. Trimming removed 5 bases from V and 7 bases from J, with 20 bases in between.

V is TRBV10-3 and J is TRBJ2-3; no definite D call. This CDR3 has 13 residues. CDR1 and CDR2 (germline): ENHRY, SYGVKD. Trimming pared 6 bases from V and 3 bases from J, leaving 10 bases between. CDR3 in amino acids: CAIRSDGTDTQYF. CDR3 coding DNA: TGTGCCATCAGAAGCGACGGTACAGATACGCAGTATTTT.

The CDR3 DNA reads as TGTGCCAGTAGTATCCGGGGGTCGTATGGCTACACCTTC. Residues: CASSIRGSYGYTF. The chain couples TRBV19 to TRBJ1-2, with TRBD1 as a possible D gene (5 bases). The V and J ends lost 3 bases and 5 bases respectively, with 10 bases between them. Germline V gene lookup returns CDR1 LNHDA and CDR2 SQIVND (reference sequence). The CDR3 totals 13 residues.

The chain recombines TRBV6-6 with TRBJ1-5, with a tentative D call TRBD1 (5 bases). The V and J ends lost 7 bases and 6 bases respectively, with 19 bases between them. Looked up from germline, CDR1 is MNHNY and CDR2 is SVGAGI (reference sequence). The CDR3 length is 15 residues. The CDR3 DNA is TGTGCCAGCAAAACCGCGGGGGGGGTTCTTCAGCCCCAGCATTTT. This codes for CASKTAGGVLQPQHF.

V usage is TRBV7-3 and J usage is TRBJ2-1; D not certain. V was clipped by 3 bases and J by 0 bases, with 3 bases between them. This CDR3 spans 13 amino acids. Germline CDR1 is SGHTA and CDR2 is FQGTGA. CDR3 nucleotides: TGTGCCAGCAGCTTCAGCTCCTACAATGAGCAGTTCTTC. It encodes CASSFSSYNEQFF.

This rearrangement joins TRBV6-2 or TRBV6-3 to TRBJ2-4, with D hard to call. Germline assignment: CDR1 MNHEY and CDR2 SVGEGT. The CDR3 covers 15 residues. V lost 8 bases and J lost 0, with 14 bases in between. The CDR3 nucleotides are TGTGCCAGCGGAGACGACACCCTAGCCAAAAACATTCAGTACTTC. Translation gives CASGDDTLAKNIQYF.

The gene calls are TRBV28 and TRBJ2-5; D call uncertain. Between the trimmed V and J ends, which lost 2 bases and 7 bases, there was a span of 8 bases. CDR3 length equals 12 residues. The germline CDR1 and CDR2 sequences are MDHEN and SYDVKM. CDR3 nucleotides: TGTGCCAGCAGTTTAGGTCGGCCGACCCAGTACTTC. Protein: CASSLGRPTQYF.

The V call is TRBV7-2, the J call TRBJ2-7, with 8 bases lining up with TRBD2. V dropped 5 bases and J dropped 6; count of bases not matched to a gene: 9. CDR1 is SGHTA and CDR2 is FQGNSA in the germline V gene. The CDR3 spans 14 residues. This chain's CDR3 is CASSRGTRLSEQYF. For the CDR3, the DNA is TGTGCCAGCAGCCGCGGGACTAGATTATCCGAGCAGTACTTC.